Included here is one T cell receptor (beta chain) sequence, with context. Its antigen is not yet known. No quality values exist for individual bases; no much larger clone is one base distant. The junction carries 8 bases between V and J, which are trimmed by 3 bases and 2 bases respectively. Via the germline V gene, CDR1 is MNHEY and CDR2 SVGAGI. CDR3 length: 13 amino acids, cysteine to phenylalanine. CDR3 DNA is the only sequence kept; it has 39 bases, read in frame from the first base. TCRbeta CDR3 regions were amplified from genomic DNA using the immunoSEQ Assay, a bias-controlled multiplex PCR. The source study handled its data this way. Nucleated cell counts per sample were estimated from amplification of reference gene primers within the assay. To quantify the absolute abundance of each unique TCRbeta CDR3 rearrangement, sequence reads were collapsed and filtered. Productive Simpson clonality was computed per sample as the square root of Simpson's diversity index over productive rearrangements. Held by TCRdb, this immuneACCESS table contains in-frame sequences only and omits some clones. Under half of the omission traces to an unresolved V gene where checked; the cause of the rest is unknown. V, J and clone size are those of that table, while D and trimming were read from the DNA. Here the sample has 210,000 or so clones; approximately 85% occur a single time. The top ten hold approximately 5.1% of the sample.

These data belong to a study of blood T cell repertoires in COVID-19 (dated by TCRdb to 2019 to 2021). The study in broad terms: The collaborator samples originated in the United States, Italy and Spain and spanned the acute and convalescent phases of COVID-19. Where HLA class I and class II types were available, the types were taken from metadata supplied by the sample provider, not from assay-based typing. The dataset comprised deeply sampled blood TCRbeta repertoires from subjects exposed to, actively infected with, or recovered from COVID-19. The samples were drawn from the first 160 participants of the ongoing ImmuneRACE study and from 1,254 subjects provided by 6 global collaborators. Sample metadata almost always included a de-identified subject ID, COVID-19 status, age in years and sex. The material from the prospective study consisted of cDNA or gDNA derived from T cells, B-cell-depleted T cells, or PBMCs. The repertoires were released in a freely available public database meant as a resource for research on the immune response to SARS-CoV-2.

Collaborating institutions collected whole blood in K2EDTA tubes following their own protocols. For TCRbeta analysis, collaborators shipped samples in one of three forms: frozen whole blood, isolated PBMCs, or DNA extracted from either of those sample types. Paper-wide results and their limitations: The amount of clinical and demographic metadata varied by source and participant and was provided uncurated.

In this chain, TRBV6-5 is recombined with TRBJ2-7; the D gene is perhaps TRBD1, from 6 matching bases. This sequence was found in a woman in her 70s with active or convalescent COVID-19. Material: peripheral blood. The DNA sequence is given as TGTGCCAGCAGTTATGGACAGACCTACGAGCAGTACTTC. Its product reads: CASSYGQTYEQYF.